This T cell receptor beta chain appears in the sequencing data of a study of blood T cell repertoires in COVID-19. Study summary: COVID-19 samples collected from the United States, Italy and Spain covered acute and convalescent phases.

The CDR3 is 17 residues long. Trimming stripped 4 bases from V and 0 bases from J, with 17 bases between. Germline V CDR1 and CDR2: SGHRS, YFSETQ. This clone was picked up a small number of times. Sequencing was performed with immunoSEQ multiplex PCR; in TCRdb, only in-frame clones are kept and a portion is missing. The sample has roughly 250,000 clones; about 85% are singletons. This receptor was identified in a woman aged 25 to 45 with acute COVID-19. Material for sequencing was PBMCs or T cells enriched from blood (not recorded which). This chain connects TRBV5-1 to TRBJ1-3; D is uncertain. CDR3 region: CASSPYNSFSSGNTIYF. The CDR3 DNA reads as TGCGCCAGCAGCCCTTATAATTCATTCAGCTCTGGAAACACCATATATTTT.